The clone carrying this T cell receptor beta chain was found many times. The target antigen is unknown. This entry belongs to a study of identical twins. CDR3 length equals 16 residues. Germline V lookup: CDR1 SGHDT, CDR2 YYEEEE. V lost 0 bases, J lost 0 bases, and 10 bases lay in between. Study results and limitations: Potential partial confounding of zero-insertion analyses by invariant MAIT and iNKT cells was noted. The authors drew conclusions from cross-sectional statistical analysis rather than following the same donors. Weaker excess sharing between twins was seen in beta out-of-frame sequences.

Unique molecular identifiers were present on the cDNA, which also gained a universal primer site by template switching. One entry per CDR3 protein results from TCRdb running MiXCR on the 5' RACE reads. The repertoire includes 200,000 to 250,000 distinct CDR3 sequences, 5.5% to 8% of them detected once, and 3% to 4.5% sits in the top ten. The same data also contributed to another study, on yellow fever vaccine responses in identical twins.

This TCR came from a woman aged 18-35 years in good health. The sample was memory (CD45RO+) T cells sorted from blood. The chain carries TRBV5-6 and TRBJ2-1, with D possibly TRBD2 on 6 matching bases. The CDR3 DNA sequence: TGTGCCAGCAGCTTGGTGGGGGGATACTCCTACAATGAGCAGTTCTTC. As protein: CASSLVGGYSYNEQFF. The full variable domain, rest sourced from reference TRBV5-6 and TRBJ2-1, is DAGVTQSPTHLIKTRGQQVTLRCSPKSGHDTVSWYQQALGQGPQFIFQYYEEEERQRGNFPDRFSGHQFPNYSSELNVNALLLGDSALYLCASSLVGGYSYNEQFFGPGTRLTVL.